This TCR beta chain was captured by sequencing in a study of metastatic and nonmetastatic thyroid tumors. Study details: Malignant and benign thyroid patients had repertoires compared in peripheral blood and tumor or nodule tissue.

Treatment of any kind had been given to no patient before thyroid surgery. Germline V gives CDR1 LNHNV, CDR2 YYDKDF (reference sequence). Trimming removed 3 bases from V and 6 bases from J, with 18 bases in between. There are 16 residues in the CDR3. Methods used by the authors: A classifier of distant metastasis in papillary thyroid cancer was built from CDR3 differences (across clinicopathological groups). TCRdb ran MiXCR on the PCR reads. In this record, the V and J calls reflect TCRdb's handling and not the investigators' own analysis. Of roughly 64,000 clones in the sample, 4% to 4.5% are singletons; the top ten hold 20% to 25%. General study findings and limits: Relative to benign nodules, malignant thyroid tumors were reportedly characterized by significantly elevated TCR beta diversity in blood and tumor.

This clone turned up a few times. Antigen specificity is unknown. The TCR comes from a female donor with papillary thyroid cancer or a benign thyroid nodule (not recorded which). Some clones in this sample may be carry-over from other donors' samples. Sequenced material: blood. The genes are TRBV15 and TRBJ2-1; tentatively, D is TRBD2 (5 bases). The CDR3 here is CATSRGVLVGGNEQFF. In DNA form, the CDR3 reads TGTGCCACCAGCAGGGGTGTACTAGTTGGAGGCAATGAGCAGTTCTTC.